This TCR beta chain is drawn from a study of OX40 agonist ivuxolimab in advanced cancers. Findings and caveats of the study: Clonal expansion was among the lowest in partial responders at 0.1-3.0 mg/kg, especially CD8+.

The table came from immunoSEQ multiplex PCR; TCRdb's copy has only in-frame clones and leaves some out. The sample shows 40,000 or so clones, roughly 86% of them seen only once. Trimming pared 4 bases from V and 0 bases from J, leaving 18 bases between. The length of the CDR3 is 17 residues. Per the germline V gene, CDR1 is SNHLY and CDR2 is FYNNEI. As concerns this clone: Its target is not known.

The specimen comprised CD4+ or CD8+ T cells sorted from blood, sampled in a trial of the OX40 agonist ivuxolimab. The source is an adult with an advanced solid tumor such as melanoma, head and neck, liver or kidney cancer. The J gene is TRBJ1-1, the V gene TRBV2; maybe TRBD1 (6 bases). The CDR3 region has the DNA TGTGCCAGCAGTGGGCGGACAGACACTAGGATGAACACTGAAGCTTTCTTT. It yields the protein CASSGRTDTRMNTEAFF.